These 5 T cell receptor beta chains share one sample of origin, sequenced in a study of blood T cell repertoires in COVID-19. Some clones are missing from TCRdb's copy, which holds only in-frame ones; the method was immunoSEQ multiplex PCR. The sample has about 160,000 clones, roughly four fifths seen once. Sequencing was done on a sample of peripheral blood. The receptors derive from a man aged 65 to 79 who had recovered from COVID-19.

V usage is TRBV7-2 and J usage is TRBJ2-2; D might be TRBD1 (6 bases). The germline CDR1 and CDR2 sequences are SGHTA and FQGNSA. This CDR3 is built from 16 residues. V lost 5 bases to trimming and J lost 4 bases, with 17 bases between them. The CDR3 spells CASSPRTVSGTGELFF. The CDR3 nucleotides read TGTGCCAGCAGCCCCAGGACAGTTTCGGGCACCGGGGAGCTGTTTTTT.

CDR3 coding DNA: TGTGCCAGCAGCCCACAGGGGGGGGCAGCCAAAAACATTCAGTACTTC. Amino acids: CASSPQGGAAKNIQYF. V and J are TRBV5-6 and TRBJ2-4, with D possibly matching TRBD1 (8 bases). The CDR3 runs 16 residues. The germline V gene has CDR1 SGHDT and CDR2 YYEEEE. The V end was cut by 4 bases, the J end by 0 bases, with 14 bases between. Supplemented by reference TRBV5-6 and TRBJ2-4, the full variable domain reads DAGVTQSPTHLIKTRGQQVTLRCSPKSGHDTVSWYQQALGQGPQFIFQYYEEEERQRGNFPDRFSGHQFPNYSSELNVNALLLGDSALYLCASSPQGGAAKNIQYFGAGTRLSVL.

The V call is TRBV7-3, the J call TRBJ2-1, with TRBD2 matching 8 bases. The CDR3 length is 15 residues. Trimming removed 1 base from V and 5 bases from J; junction bases left unmatched: 4. Germline lookup yields CDR1 SGHTA and CDR2 FQGTGA. CDR3 DNA: TGTGCCAGCAGCTTAAGACTAGCGAGCAACAATGAGCAGTTCTTC. Residues: CASSLRLASNNEQFF. Filled out from reference TRBV7-3 and TRBJ2-1, the complete variable domain reads GAGVSQTPSNKVTEKGKYVELRCDPISGHTALYWYRQSLGQGPEFLIYFQGTGAADDSGLPNDRFFAVRPEGSVSTLKIQRTERGDSAVYLCASSLRLASNNEQFFGPGTRLTVL.

This clone was counted once. The chain combines TRBV20-1 with TRBJ2-2, with 7 bases fitting TRBD2. The J segment lost 5 bases and the V segment lost 6 bases, leaving 12 bases of the junction unmatched. Germline lookup yields CDR1 DFQATT and CDR2 SNEGSKA (reference sequence). The CDR3 contains 15 residues. This chain's CDR3 is CSASRAGDDTGELFF. The CDR3 nucleotides are TGCAGTGCCAGTAGGGCGGGAGATGATACCGGGGAGCTGTTTTTT.

The chain recombines TRBV7-2 with TRBJ2-3, with TRBD1 as a possible D gene (5 bases). Per the germline V gene, CDR1 is SGHTA and CDR2 is FQGNSA. This CDR3 comprises 14 residues. The V end lost 7 bases, the J end lost 3 bases, and 14 bases lay between the germline ends. The CDR3 DNA is TGTGCCAGCACAAAGGTACAGGTTACAGATACGCAGTATTTT. This encodes CASTKVQVTDTQYF.